This TCR beta chain was recorded in a study of T-cell memory formation after mild COVID-19. Regarding the study as a whole: CD4+ contracting clones were found mainly in CM and EM, and CD8+ ones in EMRA.

Concerning this clonotype: Its antigen is currently unknown.

MiXCR, applied by TCRdb to the 5' RACE reads, yields one record per CDR3 protein. The sample records around 250,000 distinct CDR3 sequences, 15% being singletons. The V gene lost 4 bases and the J gene lost 2 bases, with 17 bases spanning the gap. Germline V gene lookup returns CDR1 MNHEY and CDR2 SVGEGT. The CDR3 sequence is 17 residues long. Specimen: PBMCs or a T cell subset sorted from them (not recorded which). V is TRBV6-2 or TRBV6-3 and J is TRBJ2-2, with D unclear. The TCR was taken from an adult woman who had mild COVID-19 (a few samples of this study predate the infection). Cell type and time point are not known. The CDR3 loop is CASSSVAWEPNTGELFF. As DNA, the CDR3 is TGTGCCAGCAGTTCCGTTGCATGGGAACCTAACACCGGGGAGCTGTTTTTT.